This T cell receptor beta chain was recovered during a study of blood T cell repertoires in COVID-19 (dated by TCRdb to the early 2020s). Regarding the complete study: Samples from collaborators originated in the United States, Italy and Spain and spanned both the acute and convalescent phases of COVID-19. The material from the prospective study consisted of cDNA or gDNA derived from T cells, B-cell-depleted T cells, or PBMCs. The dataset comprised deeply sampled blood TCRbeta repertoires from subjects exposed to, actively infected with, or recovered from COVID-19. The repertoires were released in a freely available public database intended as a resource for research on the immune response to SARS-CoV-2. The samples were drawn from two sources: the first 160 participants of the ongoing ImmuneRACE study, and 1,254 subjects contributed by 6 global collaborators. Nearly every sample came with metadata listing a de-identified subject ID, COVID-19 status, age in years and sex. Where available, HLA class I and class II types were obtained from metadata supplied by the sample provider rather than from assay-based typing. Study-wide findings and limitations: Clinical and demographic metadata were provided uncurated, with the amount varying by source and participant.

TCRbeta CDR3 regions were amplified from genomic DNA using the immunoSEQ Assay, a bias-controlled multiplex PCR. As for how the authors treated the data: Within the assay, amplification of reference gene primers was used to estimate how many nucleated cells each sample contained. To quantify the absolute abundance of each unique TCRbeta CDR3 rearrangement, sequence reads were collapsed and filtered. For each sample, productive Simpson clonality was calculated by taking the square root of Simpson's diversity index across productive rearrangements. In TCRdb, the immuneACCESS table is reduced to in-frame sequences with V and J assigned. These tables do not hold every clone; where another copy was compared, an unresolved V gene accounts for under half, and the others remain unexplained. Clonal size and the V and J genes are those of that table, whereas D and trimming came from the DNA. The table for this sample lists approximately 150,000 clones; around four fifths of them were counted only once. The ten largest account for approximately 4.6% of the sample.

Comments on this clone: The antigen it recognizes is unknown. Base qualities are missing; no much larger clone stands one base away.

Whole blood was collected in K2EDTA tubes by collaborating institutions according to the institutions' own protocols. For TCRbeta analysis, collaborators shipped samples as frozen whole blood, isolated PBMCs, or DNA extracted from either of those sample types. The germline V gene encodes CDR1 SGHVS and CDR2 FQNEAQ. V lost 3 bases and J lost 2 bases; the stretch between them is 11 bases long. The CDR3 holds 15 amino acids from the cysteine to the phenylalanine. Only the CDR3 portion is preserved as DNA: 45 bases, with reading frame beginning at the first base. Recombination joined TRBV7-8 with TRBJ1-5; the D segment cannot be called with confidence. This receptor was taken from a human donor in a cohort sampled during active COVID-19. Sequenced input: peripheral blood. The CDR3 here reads CASSFAGYGNQPQHF. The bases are TGTGCCAGCAGCTTTGCCGGGTACGGCAATCAGCCCCAGCATTTT.